The 9 T cell receptor beta chains listed next were all sequenced from one sample in a study of hypomethylating agent response in myelodysplastic syndrome. Method: immunoSEQ multiplex PCR; TCRdb's copy keeps in-frame clones and lacks some. The table has approximately 4,400 clones, 82% seen once. The sequencing used bone marrow, collected before or after starting hypomethylating agent treatment for myelodysplastic syndrome (not recorded which). These receptor sequences come from a human donor with myelodysplastic syndrome.

The CDR3 DNA reads as TGTGCCAGCAGCGTGACTAGCGGTTCCTACAATGAGCAGTTCTTC. Its translation: CASSVTSGSYNEQFF. This chain links TRBV9 with TRBJ2-1; 9 bases are a match to TRBD2. The germline CDR1 and CDR2 sequences are SGDLS and YYNGEE. The CDR3 totals 15 residues. With V trimmed by 2 bases and J by 1 base, 1 base remained unmatched.

The gene calls are TRBV5-5 and TRBJ2-7; perhaps D is TRBD1 or TRBD2 (5 bases each). The germline V gene encodes CDR1 SGHKS and CDR2 YYEKEE (reference sequence). The CDR3 runs 15 residues. V lost 3 bases and J 7 bases, leaving 20 bases between the germline ends. The CDR3: CASSSTGTLLGEQYF. Here the CDR3 DNA reads TGTGCCAGCAGCTCGACCGGGACCCTACTAGGGGAGCAGTACTTC.

The chain carries TRBV7-6 and TRBJ1-5; 12 bases are a match to TRBD1. The CDR3 loop spans 21 amino acids. Germline assignment: CDR1 SGHVS and CDR2 FNYEAQ. Losses at the gene ends were 0 bases for V and 1 base for J; bases not matched to a gene: 13. The CDR3 region is CASSLATAGTGGRKSNQPQHF. The CDR3, as DNA: TGTGCCAGCAGCTTAGCTACCGCCGGGACAGGGGGCAGAAAAAGCAATCAGCCCCAGCATTTT.

J is TRBJ1-2 and V is TRBV19, with a possible D match to TRBD1 (5 bases). This CDR3 has 15 residues. Germline CDR1 LNHDA, CDR2 SQIVND (reference sequence). The V end was cut by 4 bases, the J end by 2 bases, with 14 bases between. CDR3 protein: CASSNPQGVNYGYTF. The CDR3 nucleotides are TGTGCCAGTAGTAACCCCCAAGGGGTAAACTATGGCTACACCTTC. The full variable domain, rest sourced from reference TRBV19 and TRBJ1-2, is DGGITQSPKYLFRKEGQNVTLSCEQNLNHDAMYWYRQDPGQGLRLIYYSQIVNDFQKGDIAEGYSVSREKKESFPLTVTSAQKNPTAFYLCASSNPQGVNYGYTFGSGTRLTVV.

The chain links TRBV4-3 to TRBJ2-7; D ambiguous. Trimming shortened V by 0 bases and J by 2 bases, and 8 bases separated the two germline ends. Per the germline V gene, CDR1 is LGHNA and CDR2 is YSLEER. This CDR3 spans 14 amino acids. Here the CDR3 reads CASSQEARTYEQYF. In DNA, the CDR3 is TGCGCCAGCAGCCAAGAGGCTAGGACCTACGAGCAGTACTTC.

The chain has TRBV19 and TRBJ2-1; TRBD1 agrees at 12 bases. After removal of 6 bases from V and 6 bases from J, the junction contained 6 bases not matched to a gene. The length of the CDR3 is 15 residues. Per germline, CDR1 LNHDA and CDR2 SQIVND (reference sequence). CDR3 in DNA: TGTGCCAGTAGCCCGGGACAGGGGGCTTCCAATGAGCAGTTCTTC. This translates into CASSPGQGASNEQFF.

V and J are TRBV5-1 and TRBJ2-6; 12 bases are shared with TRBD1. V was pared by 2 bases and J by 3 bases, with 9 bases of the junction left unmatched. Germline CDR1 and CDR2: SGHRS and YFSETQ. This CDR3 contains 19 residues. The CDR3 DNA reads TGCGCCAGCAGCTTAACCGGGGGACAGGGGGCTCATGGGGCCAACGTCCTGACTTTC. Its protein is CASSLTGGQGAHGANVLTF.

In nucleotides, the CDR3 is TGTGCCAGCAGTTTAGGGGACCAAGAGACCCAGTACTTC. Residues: CASSLGDQETQYF. V is TRBV27 and J is TRBJ2-5; D remains ambiguous. Germline CDR1 reads MNHEY; CDR2 reads SMNVEV (reference sequence). The ends were cut back, 2 bases at V and 0 bases at J, with 4 bases in the middle. The CDR3 consists of 13 residues.

This chain uses TRBV7-9 with TRBJ1-3; 8 bases align to TRBD1. In germline, CDR1 is SEHNR, CDR2 FQNEAQ (reference sequence). CDR3 length: 19 residues. V lost 1 base and J lost 2; bases outside the gene matches: 13. The CDR3 region is CASSLGWTGRIRTGNTIYF. CDR3 in DNA: TGTGCCAGCAGCTTAGGTTGGACAGGGAGGATTCGAACTGGAAACACCATATATTTT.